What follows are 19 T cell receptor beta chains derived from one specimen sequenced in a study of vaccination effects on CD4 cells after COVID-19. Repertoires were generated with immunoSEQ multiplex PCR, while TCRdb's copy carries only in-frame clones and drops some. The repertoire includes just under 30,000 clones, under 85% of them detected once, and 15% to 20% sits in the top ten. No cognate antigen is known for these TCRs. Prior to sequencing, the ViraFEST assay stimulated PBMC with viral peptide pools, which expanded the antigen-specific CD4+ T cells. After less than twelve days in culture, the CD4+ T cells were isolated. Two doses of either BNT162b2 or mRNA-1273 were given to each participant. The sequenced sample was CD4+ T cells from PBMCs cultured with HCoV-OC43 spike peptides, obtained after COVID-19 vaccination. Subset defined: HCoV-OC43 spike overlapping peptide pool stimulation. Receptor source: a human donor who received a COVID-19 vaccine.

The chain carries TRBV7-9 and TRBJ2-6; D might be TRBD2 (6 bases). The CDR3 spans 17 residues. Trimming left V 4 bases short and J 4 bases short, with 17 bases between. CDR1 and CDR2 (germline): SEHNR, FQNEAQ (reference sequence). DNA of the CDR3: TGTGCCAGCAGCTCCCAGGAGGGATCGCACGGGGCCAACGTCCTGACTTTC. Protein: CASSSQEGSHGANVLTF.

Written as DNA, the CDR3 is TGCGCCAGCAGCCACGATTCGAACACCGGGGAGCTGTTTTTT. It codes for CASSHDSNTGELFF. This chain uses TRBV5-1 with TRBJ2-2; no definite D call. The CDR3 is 14 residues long. Deletions cut 4 bases from V and 0 bases from J, with 7 bases between. Germline V gene data show CDR1 as SGHRS and CDR2 as YFSETQ.

The chain recombines TRBV3-1 (or the pseudogene TRBV3-2) with TRBJ2-7; D is undetermined. CDR1 is LGHDT, CDR2 YNNKEL, per germline (reference sequence). The CDR3 runs to 12 residues. V was pared by 6 bases and J by 4 bases, with 10 bases between. The CDR3 DNA sequence: TGTGCCAGCAGTCAAAGGCCTTACGAGCAGTACTTC. It codes for CASSQRPYEQYF.

The chain links TRBV5-1 to TRBJ1-6; D might be TRBD1 (6 bases). V lost 0 bases, J lost 9 bases, and 16 bases lay in between. Germline CDR1 and CDR2: SGHRS and YFSETQ. The CDR3 is 16 amino acids. For the CDR3, the DNA is TGCGCCAGCAGCTTGGCGGGGGCACGGGGGGGTTCACCCCTCCACTTT. Its translation is CASSLAGARGGSPLHF.

The CDR3 loop reads CASSFGLAGGLETQYF. In nucleotides, the CDR3 is TGCGCCAGCAGCTTCGGACTAGCGGGAGGGCTTGAGACCCAGTACTTC. The V and J genes are TRBV5-1 and TRBJ2-5; the match to TRBD2 covers 15 bases. V gave up 2 bases and J gave up 5 bases; unmatched junction bases: 4. CDR3 length: 16 residues. The germline gives CDR1 SGHRS, CDR2 YFSETQ.

This clone came up once. The V call is TRBV7-9, the J call TRBJ2-5, with D perhaps given as TRBD1 or TRBD2 (6 bases each). This CDR3 has 16 residues. The germline V and J ends were trimmed by 5 bases and 2 bases, with 18 bases remaining between them. CDR1 is SEHNR and CDR2 is FQNEAQ in the germline V gene (reference sequence). DNA for the CDR3: TGTGCCAGCAGCCGGTATCAAGGGGGGAGGCAAGAGACCCAGTACTTC. Translating gives CASSRYQGGRQETQYF. The full variable domain, rest sourced from reference TRBV7-9 and TRBJ2-5, is DTGVSQNPRHKITKRGQNVTFRCDPISEHNRLYWYRQTLGQGPEFLTYFQNEAQLEKSRLLSDRFSAERPKGSFSTLEIQRTEQGDSAMYLCASSRYQGGRQETQYFGPGTRLLVL.

The chain links TRBV5-6 to TRBJ2-1; 10 nucleotides agree with TRBD2. CDR3 length: 14 amino acids. V shed 4 bases, J shed 7 bases, and the junction held 5 bases outside the gene matches. Germline loops: CDR1 SGHDT, CDR2 YYEEEE. CDR3 DNA sequence: TGTGCCAGCAGCAAGACTAGCGGGTCTAATGAGCAGTTCTTC. Residues: CASSKTSGSNEQFF.

The chain employs TRBV5-4 and TRBJ1-4, with a weak D call TRBD1 (6 bases). Trimming removed 4 bases from V and 0 bases from J, with 10 bases in between. Germline V gene sequence: CDR1 SGHNT, CDR2 YYREEE (reference sequence). The CDR3 runs to 15 residues. The CDR3 region has the DNA TGTGCCAGCAGCCGAACAGGGACAACTAATGAAAAACTGTTTTTT. This encodes CASSRTGTTNEKLFF.

The genes are TRBV28 and TRBJ1-4; D gene ambiguous. V was clipped by 2 bases and J by 2 bases, with 6 bases between them. The CDR3 loop spans 14 amino acids. Germline V gives CDR1 MDHEN, CDR2 SYDVKM. The CDR3 bases are TGTGCCAGCAGTTTACGAGCGACTAATGAAAAACTGTTTTTT. Encoded protein: CASSLRATNEKLFF. The complete variable domain, with remaining parts taken from reference TRBV28 and TRBJ1-4, reads DVKVTQSSRYLVKRTGEKVFLECVQDMDHENMFWYRQDPGLGLRLIYFSYDVKMKEKGDIPEGYSVSREKKERFSLILESASTNQTSMYLCASSLRATNEKLFFGSGTQLSVL.

This chain links TRBV3-1 (or the pseudogene TRBV3-2) with TRBJ2-1; 8 bases map to TRBD2. The CDR3 runs to 15 residues. Germline trimming cut 7 bases from V and 8 bases from J; bases unmatched to any gene: 13. CDR1 and CDR2 (germline): LGHDT, YNNKEL (reference sequence). Written as DNA, the CDR3 is TGTGCCAGCACTCAAGCGGGGGCGGGTGGGGATGAGCAGTTCTTC. Translated: CASTQAGAGGDEQFF.

The rearrangement uses TRBV6-5 and TRBJ2-7, with 8 bases matching TRBD1. With V trimmed by 2 bases and J by 7 bases, 13 bases remained unmatched. The germline V gene has CDR1 MNHEY and CDR2 SVGAGI. This CDR3 is 16 amino acids long. Written as DNA, the CDR3 is TGTGCCAGCAGTTACGCCCAGGGGGCAGGGACAAAGGAGCAGTACTTC. Translated: CASSYAQGAGTKEQYF.

The gene calls are TRBV5-1 and TRBJ2-1; 14 bases agree with TRBD2. The ends lost 1 base at V and 9 bases at J; junction bases unmatched: 6. The CDR3 covers 16 residues. CDR1 and CDR2 (germline): SGHRS, YFSETQ. The CDR3: CASSLTTSGRASEQFF. In nucleotides, the CDR3 is TGCGCCAGCAGCTTGACGACTAGCGGGAGGGCAAGTGAGCAGTTCTTC.

The chain couples TRBV7-8 to TRBJ1-3; D ambiguous. Germline-derived CDR1 and CDR2 are SGHVS and FQNEAQ. The CDR3 sequence is 15 residues long. With 5 bases removed from V and 0 bases from J, the gap between germline ends came to 11 bases. In nucleotides, the CDR3 is TGTGCCAGCAGCGTCGCTAGTAGCTCTGGAAACACCATATATTTT. This gives the protein CASSVASSSGNTIYF.

V gene TRBV7-9 combines with J gene TRBJ1-3, with unresolved D. Per the germline V gene, CDR1 is SEHNR and CDR2 is FQNEAQ (reference sequence). CDR3 length: 15 residues. The V gene lost 2 bases and the J gene lost 0 bases, with 8 bases spanning the gap. CDR3 in DNA: TGTGCCAGCAGCTTATTCAGGATCTCTGGAAACACCATATATTTT. This sequence encodes CASSLFRISGNTIYF. The full variable domain, with the rest looked up from reference TRBV7-9 and TRBJ1-3, is DTGVSQNPRHKITKRGQNVTFRCDPISEHNRLYWYRQTLGQGPEFLTYFQNEAQLEKSRLLSDRFSAERPKGSFSTLEIQRTEQGDSAMYLCASSLFRISGNTIYFGEGSWLTVV.

The chain recombines TRBV25-1 with TRBJ1-2; unclear D gene. This CDR3 has 13 residues. Per the germline V gene, CDR1 is MGHDK and CDR2 is SYGVNS. Trimming cost V 3 bases and J 5 bases, with 10 bases left between them. The CDR3 DNA reads as TGTGCCAGCAGTGATATGGGGAAATATGGCTACACCTTC. Translating it yields CASSDMGKYGYTF.

This rearrangement joins TRBV11-1 to TRBJ2-1; 8 bases map to TRBD1. This CDR3 region has 16 residues. Trimming took 2 bases from V and 5 from J; bases not matched to a gene: 8. Germline V CDR1 and CDR2: SGHAT, FQDESV (reference sequence). In nucleotides, the CDR3 is TGTGCCAGCAGCTTAAGGTTGGGACAGGCAAACAATGAGCAGTTCTTC. This encodes CASSLRLGQANNEQFF.

The chain links TRBV5-4 to TRBJ1-1; tentatively, D is TRBD1 (5 bases). The CDR3 has 12 residues. Germline CDR1 is SGHNT and CDR2 is YYREEE (reference sequence). V was trimmed by 2 bases and J by 8 bases, leaving 10 bases between them. CDR3 sequence: CASSLRGIEAFF. For the CDR3, the DNA is TGTGCCAGCAGCTTAAGGGGAATCGAAGCTTTCTTT.

This clone showed up just a few times. The J gene is TRBJ2-5, the V gene TRBV5-6, with D unclear. Germline V CDR1 and CDR2: SGHDT, YYEEEE. Trimming took 2 bases from V and 5 from J, leaving 13 bases between them. The CDR3 sequence is 14 residues long. The CDR3 spells CASSFDSGLETQYF. In DNA form, the CDR3 reads TGTGCCAGCAGCTTCGATTCTGGGCTGGAGACCCAGTACTTC. The variable domain in full, with the rest retrieved from reference TRBV5-6 and TRBJ2-5, is DAGVTQSPTHLIKTRGQQVTLRCSPKSGHDTVSWYQQALGQGPQFIFQYYEEEERQRGNFPDRFSGHQFPNYSSELNVNALLLGDSALYLCASSFDSGLETQYFGPGTRLLVL.

The chain is built from TRBV11-2 and TRBJ1-1; D might be TRBD1 (5 bases). This CDR3 comprises 15 residues. Germline V gives CDR1 SGHAT, CDR2 FQNNGV. V was trimmed by 5 bases and J by 5 bases, leaving 18 bases between them. The CDR3 DNA reads TGTGCCAGCAGCCCGCGGCAGGGTGTGAGGACTGAAGCTTTCTTT. Translating gives CASSPRQGVRTEAFF.